A single sample is the source of the 23 T cell receptor beta chains below, sequenced in a study of shared clonotypes between healthy human individuals (TCRdb year 2020). Libraries were constructed by the immunoSEQ multiplex PCR assay. TCRdb limited this immuneACCESS table to in-frame rearrangements with V and J called. A share of clones is missing; checked studies link under half to unresolved V genes, and the rest is unexplained. The sample table records over a million clones; around 98.5% of these occur just once. 0.36% of the sample is taken by the ten largest. The sequencing input was naive CD4+ T cells sorted from blood. The label giving this sample's cell subset or site can be read as: CD45RA+ positively selected. The receptors were gathered from a man between 25 and 39 years old in good health.

The chain couples TRBV5-4 to TRBJ2-1; a weak D match, TRBD2 (5 bases). CDR3 length: 14 residues. Trimming took off 2 bases at V and 5 bases at J, with 11 bases between the two ends. Germline CDR1 is SGHNT and CDR2 is YYREEE (reference sequence). CDR3 coding DNA: TGTGCCAGCAGCTTTGGACTTTTCGACAATGAGCAGTTCTTC. It is translated as CASSFGLFDNEQFF.

Remarks on this clone: Other DNA sequences within the sample encode an identical CDR3. This chain links TRBV2 with TRBJ2-7; 7 bases line up with TRBD1. Germline V gene lookup returns CDR1 SNHLY and CDR2 FYNNEI. J lost 3 bases, V lost 4 bases, and 0 bases had no gene match. The CDR3 spans 12 residues. The CDR3 sequence: CASSGQGYEQYF. CDR3 in DNA: TGTGCCAGCAGTGGACAGGGCTACGAGCAGTACTTC. Full variable domain (rest looked up from reference TRBV2 and TRBJ2-7): EPEVTQTPSHQVTQMGQEVILRCVPISNHLYFYWYRQILGQKVEFLVSFYNNEISEKSEIFDDQFSVERPDGSNFTLKIRSTKLEDSAMYFCASSGQGYEQYFGPGTRLTVT.

The gene calls are TRBV28 and TRBJ1-2; the D is unclear. The CDR3 has 14 residues. CDR1 is MDHEN, CDR2 SYDVKM, per germline. Between the trimmed V and J ends, which lost 2 bases and 6 bases, there was a span of 13 bases. CDR3 coding DNA: TGTGCCAGCAGTTTAGGTAGCGGGAGAGATGGCTACACCTTC. Residues: CASSLGSGRDGYTF.

About this clone itself: Other DNA sequences in the sample encode the same CDR3. V gene TRBV9 combines with J gene TRBJ1-1; unclear D gene. V gave up 0 bases and J gave up 1 base, with 4 bases separating them. This CDR3 has 13 residues. CDR1 is SGDLS and CDR2 is YYNGEE in the germline V gene. As DNA, the CDR3 is TGTGCCAGCAGCGTAGGAGCGAACACTGAAGCTTTCTTT. Translating gives CASSVGANTEAFF.

For this clone: Other DNA sequences in this sample translate to the same CDR3. The chain recombines TRBV11-2 with TRBJ2-7; D may be TRBD1 or TRBD2 (5 bases each). This CDR3 has 12 amino acids. The V gene's germline CDR1 is SGHAT and CDR2 FQNNGV. Between the trimmed V and J ends, which lost 3 bases and 4 bases, there was a span of 7 bases. The CDR3 here is CASSLRGYEQYF. The CDR3 bases are TGTGCCAGCAGCTTGAGGGGATACGAGCAGTACTTC.

This clone has a single count. V and J are TRBV6-6 and TRBJ2-5; 9 bases agree with TRBD2. The CDR3 sequence is 16 residues long. The V segment lost 7 bases and the J segment 2 bases; nucleotides outside the gene matches: 11. Germline-derived CDR1 and CDR2 are MNHNY and SVGAGI (reference sequence). CDR3 bases: TGTGCCAGCACCAAATACGGACTAGCGAAACAAGAGACCCAGTACTTC. Translating it yields CASTKYGLAKQETQYF.

The rearrangement uses TRBV13 and TRBJ1-2; TRBD1 matches 9 bases. Trimming took 5 bases from V and 8 from J; bases not matched to a gene: 9. Germline V gene data show CDR1 as PRHDT and CDR2 as FYEKMQ (reference sequence). The CDR3 loop spans 14 amino acids. The CDR3 is CASSTDRGGSGYTF. DNA for the CDR3: TGTGCCAGCAGCACGGACAGGGGAGGGAGCGGCTACACCTTC.

The chain uses TRBV4-3 and TRBJ1-2, with TRBD1 identical over 10 bases. Germline lookup yields CDR1 LGHNA and CDR2 YSLEER. V gave up 3 bases and J gave up 5 bases; unmatched junction bases: 12. The CDR3 is 17 residues long. Here the CDR3 reads CASSQDISGQGGYGYTF. The CDR3 DNA follows: TGCGCCAGCAGCCAGGACATTTCTGGACAGGGGGGATATGGCTACACCTTC.

The J gene is TRBJ2-1, the V gene TRBV27, with 9 bases lining up with TRBD1. The J segment lost 10 bases and the V segment lost 4 bases, leaving 8 bases of the junction unmatched. The CDR3 is 14 amino acids. Germline V CDR1 and CDR2: MNHEY, SMNVEV (reference sequence). The CDR3 DNA sequence: TGTGCCAGCAGTTCGGGACAGGGAAGGAGCGAGCAGTTCTTC. This encodes CASSSGQGRSEQFF.

This clone was observed once. This chain links TRBV7-2 with TRBJ2-2; D perhaps matches TRBD1 (6 bases). CDR3 length equals 15 residues. CDR1 and CDR2 (germline): SGHTA, FQGNSA. The ends were cut back, 5 bases at V and 7 bases at J, with 17 bases in the middle. The CDR3 reads CASSKGERLFGELFF. CDR3 nucleotides: TGTGCCAGCAGCAAGGGGGAGCGATTGTTCGGGGAGCTGTTTTTT.

The chain is built from TRBV19 and TRBJ1-4, with D perhaps TRBD1 (6 bases). The CDR3 contains 14 residues. The germline CDR1 and CDR2 sequences are LNHDA and SQIVND (reference sequence). V lost 8 bases and J 4 bases, leaving 14 bases between the germline ends. For the CDR3, the DNA is TGTGCCAGTCGGCAGGGGAGCCGTAATGAAAAACTGTTTTTT. Its translation: CASRQGSRNEKLFF.

This clone was seen only once. The rearrangement uses TRBV11-2 and TRBJ1-1, with 7 bases fitting TRBD1. CDR3 length: 13 residues. The trim removed 5 bases at V and 6 bases at J, leaving 6 bases unmatched. Germline V lookup: CDR1 SGHAT, CDR2 FQNNGV. CDR3: CASSPGGRAEAFF. The CDR3 coding sequence is TGTGCCAGCAGCCCAGGGGGACGGGCTGAAGCTTTCTTT.

This rearrangement joins TRBV7-9 to TRBJ1-4, with 9 bases that match TRBD1. The CDR3 has 15 residues. V lost 5 bases and J lost 7; bases outside the gene matches: 8. Germline assignment: CDR1 SEHNR and CDR2 FQNEAQ (reference sequence). Here the CDR3 reads CASSPSDRGGEKLFF. The CDR3 nucleotides are TGTGCCAGCAGCCCCTCGGACAGGGGAGGTGAAAAACTGTTTTTT.

In its sample, this clone was seen once. V usage is TRBV14 and J usage is TRBJ1-4; unclear D gene. Trimming stripped 2 bases from V and 10 bases from J, with 8 bases between. CDR3 length: 12 amino acids. Germline V gives CDR1 SGHDN, CDR2 FVKESK. The CDR3 DNA is TGTGCCAGCAGCCAAACAGTGGGAAAACTGTTTTTT. Residues: CASSQTVGKLFF.

CDR3 protein: CASSITTGTGWGNTIYF. For the CDR3, the DNA is TGCGCCAGCAGTATTACTACCGGGACAGGTTGGGGAAACACCATATATTTT. J is TRBJ1-3 and V is TRBV5-1; 8 bases map to TRBD1. The CDR3 length is 17 residues. The germline V gene has CDR1 SGHRS and CDR2 YFSETQ. The V and J ends lost 5 bases and 4 bases, in that order; junction bases with no gene match: 14.

The CDR3 DNA follows: TGCGCCAGCAGCAGGGGACCTAGCCGGGAGACCCAGTACTTC. This translates into CASSRGPSRETQYF. The genes are TRBV5-1 and TRBJ2-5; D is possibly TRBD1 or TRBD2 (5 bases each). The CDR3 runs to 14 residues. CDR1 is SGHRS, CDR2 YFSETQ, per germline. V was cut by 4 bases and J by 5 bases, with 15 bases left in between.

The rearrangement uses TRBV6-1 and TRBJ2-7, with D hard to call. The CDR3 is 14 residues long. Trimming took off 0 bases at V and 3 bases at J, with 9 bases between the two ends. Per germline, CDR1 MNHNS and CDR2 SASEGT. CDR3 DNA: TGTGCCAGCAGTGAAGCGTTACAGTTCTACGAGCAGTACTTC. It specifies CASSEALQFYEQYF.

This clone occurred a few times. The same CDR3 arises from other DNA sequences in this sample as well. The V and J genes are TRBV14 and TRBJ1-5; unclear D gene. Trimming pared 1 base from V and 4 bases from J, leaving 5 bases between. Germline V lookup: CDR1 SGHDN, CDR2 FVKESK. The CDR3 contains 13 residues. CDR3 loop: CASSQGLNQPQHF. DNA for the CDR3: TGTGCCAGCAGCCAAGGATTAAATCAGCCCCAGCATTTT. The whole variable domain, remainder taken from reference TRBV14 and TRBJ1-5, is EAGVTQFPSHSVIEKGQTVTLRCDPISGHDNLYWYRRVMGKEIKFLLHFVKESKQDESGMPNNRFLAERTGGTYSTLKVQPAELEDSGVYFCASSQGLNQPQHFGDGTRLSIL.

This clone was recorded only once. This chain uses TRBV5-4 with TRBJ1-1; D possibly corresponds to TRBD1 (6 bases). The CDR3 length is 14 residues. Looked up from germline, CDR1 is SGHNT and CDR2 is YYREEE (reference sequence). V was pared by 4 bases and J by 11 bases, with 21 bases between. The CDR3 coding sequence is TGTGCCAGCAGCCGGATGGGACAATCGTATGGGGCTTTCTTT. Translating it yields CASSRMGQSYGAFF.

The chain has TRBV4-2 and TRBJ2-2, with TRBD1 as a possible D gene (5 bases). Germline lookup yields CDR1 LGHNA and CDR2 YNFKEQ. This CDR3 has 15 amino acids. Deletions cut 1 base from V and 2 bases from J, with 8 bases between. In DNA, the CDR3 is TGTGCCAGCAGCCAAGGGGGCCATAACACCGGGGAGCTGTTTTTT. Its protein product is CASSQGGHNTGELFF.

The rearrangement uses TRBV18 and TRBJ2-5; possible D gene TRBD2, 7 bases. The germline CDR1 and CDR2 sequences are KGHSH and LQKENI. This CDR3 region has 17 residues. Trimming took off 0 bases at V and 2 bases at J, with 16 bases between the two ends. The CDR3 DNA reads TGTGCCAGCTCACCACCTAGACGAGGGGGGGTTCAAGAGACCCAGTACTTC. Amino acid sequence: CASSPPRRGGVQETQYF.

This chain links TRBV13 with TRBJ1-3; D possibly corresponds to TRBD1 (5 bases). Trimming removed 2 bases from V and 2 bases from J, with 10 bases in between. The CDR3 consists of 15 residues. Germline CDR1 reads PRHDT; CDR2 reads FYEKMQ (reference sequence). The CDR3 DNA sequence: TGTGCCAGCAGCTTAAGGCAGGGCGCTGGAAACACCATATATTTT. Encoded protein: CASSLRQGAGNTIYF.

The rearrangement joins TRBV4-3 to TRBJ1-1; no clear D gene. This CDR3 region has 14 residues. The germline gives CDR1 LGHNA, CDR2 YSLEER. Trimming removed 2 bases from V and 2 bases from J, with 9 bases in between. The CDR3 DNA sequence: TGCGCCAGCAGCCAATCGAAGGCCAACACTGAAGCTTTCTTT. It codes for CASSQSKANTEAFF.